Shown below are 21 T cell receptor beta chains from a single sample sequenced in a study of cytomegalovirus exposure and HLA in healthy donors. In the PCR, 60 Vbeta and 13 Jbeta primers were used. Only in-frame clones appear in the TCRdb table, and some are missing; sequencing was by immunoSEQ multiplex PCR. The listing contains fewer than 150,000 clones. The sample consisted of PBMCs. These receptors came from a woman aged 55-69 years in good health and CMV-seronegative.

The rearrangement uses TRBV18 and TRBJ2-5; TRBD1 matches at 7 bases. Germline trimming cut 4 bases from V and 5 bases from J; bases unmatched to any gene: 19. The CDR3 length is 18 residues. CDR1 KGHSH and CDR2 LQKENI come from the germline V gene. Here the CDR3 reads CASSLRTGAGPTAETQYF. CDR3 bases: TGTGCCAGCTCACTACGGACAGGCGCCGGGCCCACAGCGGAGACCCAGTACTTC. Full variable domain (rest looked up from reference TRBV18 and TRBJ2-5): NAGVMQNPRHLVRRRGQEARLRCSPMKGHSHVYWYRQLPEEGLKFMVYLQKENIIDESGMPKERFSAEFPKEGPSILRIQQVVRGDSAAYFCASSLRTGAGPTAETQYFGPGTRLLVL.

The chain is built from TRBV28 and TRBJ1-5; unclear D gene. Trimming took 3 bases from V and 1 from J, leaving 10 bases between them. Germline loops: CDR1 MDHEN, CDR2 SYDVKM. The CDR3 consists of 15 residues. The DNA for the CDR3 is TGTGCCAGCAGTTTCGGGGTATACAGCAATCAGCCCCAGCATTTT. Translation gives CASSFGVYSNQPQHF. The full variable domain, completed using reference TRBV28 and TRBJ1-5, is DVKVTQSSRYLVKRTGEKVFLECVQDMDHENMFWYRQDPGLGLRLIYFSYDVKMKEKGDIPEGYSVSREKKERFSLILESASTNQTSMYLCASSFGVYSNQPQHFGDGTRLSIL.

The genes are TRBV10-3 and TRBJ1-1; TRBD1 matches at 9 bases. The CDR3 sequence is 15 residues long. Germline V gives CDR1 ENHRY, CDR2 SYGVKD. V was pared by 0 bases and J by 4 bases, with 3 bases of the junction left unmatched. The DNA of the CDR3 is TGTGCCATCAGTGAGTCCCGACAGGGGGGCACTGAAGCTTTCTTT. Translated: CAISESRQGGTEAFF.

This rearrangement joins TRBV10-3 to TRBJ2-3; a weak D match, TRBD2 (6 bases). Germline V gene sequence: CDR1 ENHRY, CDR2 SYGVKD. This CDR3 comprises 14 residues. Between the trimmed V and J ends, which lost 4 bases and 4 bases, there was a span of 12 bases. CDR3 sequence reads: CAISVLPGADTQYF. CDR3 in DNA: TGTGCCATCAGTGTATTGCCGGGGGCAGATACGCAGTATTTT.

The V gene is TRBV6-1, the J gene TRBJ2-6; TRBD1 might be the D (5 bases). V gave up 7 bases and J gave up 0 bases, with 10 bases separating them. The CDR3 is made up of 15 amino acids. CDR1 is MNHNS, CDR2 SASEGT, per germline. The CDR3 here is CASTRGYSGANVLTF. CDR3 nucleotides: TGTGCCAGCACTAGGGGATACTCTGGGGCCAACGTCCTGACTTTC.

The rearrangement joins TRBV19 to TRBJ1-1; the match to TRBD1 covers 9 bases. The CDR3 loop spans 16 amino acids. V lost 5 bases and J lost 4; bases outside the gene matches: 11. Germline CDR1 is LNHDA and CDR2 is SQIVND (reference sequence). CDR3 in DNA: TGTGCCAGTAGTTTTCCTACAGGGGGCGTTGGCACTGAAGCTTTCTTT. This translates into CASSFPTGGVGTEAFF.

The chain uses TRBV6-5 and TRBJ2-7, with TRBD1 as a possible D gene (5 bases). The CDR3 consists of 13 residues. Germline V gene lookup returns CDR1 MNHEY and CDR2 SVGAGI. With 5 bases removed from V and 0 bases from J, the gap between germline ends came to 8 bases. The chain's CDR3 is CASSQTVSYEQYF. In nucleotides, the CDR3 is TGTGCCAGCAGTCAGACAGTCTCCTACGAGCAGTACTTC.

The chain has TRBV2 and TRBJ2-2; 10 nucleotides align to TRBD2. The J segment lost 1 base and the V segment lost 2 bases, leaving 1 base of the junction unmatched. Germline V gives CDR1 SNHLY, CDR2 FYNNEI. This CDR3 region has 16 residues. DNA for the CDR3: TGTGCCAGCAGTGAAAGACTAGCGGGGAACACCGGGGAGCTGTTTTTT. This codes for CASSERLAGNTGELFF.

The chain links TRBV6-5 to TRBJ1-2, with TRBD1 identical over 7 bases. The CDR3 length is 12 residues. With 7 bases clipped from V and 6 bases from J, the junction kept 5 bases outside the gene matches. Per germline, CDR1 MNHEY and CDR2 SVGAGI. The CDR3: CASTYRGNGYTF. The CDR3 nucleotides are TGTGCCAGCACCTACAGGGGTAATGGCTACACCTTC.

V is TRBV6-1 and J is TRBJ1-4; no clear D. CDR1 is MNHNS and CDR2 is SASEGT in the germline V gene. The CDR3 covers 13 residues. The ends were cut back, 6 bases at V and 0 bases at J, with 5 bases in the middle. This chain's CDR3 is CASRAATNEKLFF. CDR3 coding DNA: TGTGCCAGCAGAGCCGCAACTAATGAAAAACTGTTTTTT.

The V and J genes are TRBV4-1 and TRBJ1-5; 12 bases are a match to TRBD1. Germline CDR1 and CDR2: MGHRA and YSYEKL. Germline trimming cut 4 bases from V and 6 bases from J; bases unmatched to any gene: 10. CDR3 length equals 17 residues. The DNA for the CDR3 is TGCGCCAGCAGCCGAGGGACAGGGGGCTCGATCAGTCAGCCCCAGCATTTT. Its protein is CASSRGTGGSISQPQHF.

The gene calls are TRBV5-4 and TRBJ1-1; weak D call: TRBD1 (5 bases). The length of the CDR3 is 14 residues. Germline V gene lookup returns CDR1 SGHNT and CDR2 YYREEE (reference sequence). Trimming cost V 6 bases and J 4 bases, with 16 bases left between them. This CDR3 reads CASIPVQGGTEAFF. CDR3 in DNA: TGTGCCAGCATTCCGGTTCAGGGCGGCACTGAAGCTTTCTTT.

DNA for the CDR3: TGCGCCAGCAGCCTCCGGGACAGGGGGGATTCACCCCTCCACTTT. Protein sequence: CASSLRDRGDSPLHF. The chain combines TRBV5-1 with TRBJ1-6, with 11 bases matching TRBD1. This CDR3 spans 15 amino acids. V shed 4 bases and J 8 bases; nucleotides not matched to a gene: 5. Germline V gene sequence: CDR1 SGHRS, CDR2 YFSETQ.

CDR3 protein: CASSEEGQGGEKLFF. CDR3 bases: TGTGCCAGCAGTGAAGAGGGGCAGGGGGGAGAAAAACTGTTTTTT. The chain uses TRBV2 and TRBJ1-4; 7 bases agree with TRBD1. Germline lookup yields CDR1 SNHLY and CDR2 FYNNEI. There are 15 residues in the CDR3. The trim removed 1 base at V and 8 bases at J, leaving 7 bases unmatched.

The V call is TRBV19, the J call TRBJ2-7; TRBD2 matches 7 bases. Germline loops: CDR1 LNHDA, CDR2 SQIVND (reference sequence). After removal of 6 bases from V and 2 bases from J, the junction contained 7 bases not matched to a gene. The CDR3 sequence is 14 residues long. The CDR3 reads CASSLLGGAYEQYF. As DNA, the CDR3 is TGTGCCAGTAGCCTGTTGGGGGGGGCCTACGAGCAGTACTTC.

The rearrangement links TRBV4-1 to TRBJ2-7; unclear D gene. Per the germline V gene, CDR1 is MGHRA and CDR2 is YSYEKL. Trimming left V 4 bases short and J 5 bases short, with 6 bases between. There are 11 residues in the CDR3. Here the CDR3 DNA reads TGCGCCAGCAGCCGAGGAGACGAGCAGTACTTC. It is translated as CASSRGDEQYF.

The rearrangement links TRBV19 to TRBJ1-5; D call uncertain. Germline assignment: CDR1 LNHDA and CDR2 SQIVND (reference sequence). V lost 2 bases, J lost 6 bases, and 11 bases lay in between. This CDR3 has 14 amino acids. As DNA, the CDR3 is TGTGCCAGTAGTATAAAGGCTACGGGTCAGCCCCAGCATTTT. Translating gives CASSIKATGQPQHF.

The genes are TRBV5-8 and TRBJ1-5; D may be TRBD1 (6 bases). The CDR3 length is 15 residues. From germline, CDR1 is SGHTS and CDR2 YDEGEE. V gave up 2 bases and J gave up 5 bases, with 14 bases separating them. CDR3 residues: CASSFSGTRDQPQHF. The CDR3 DNA is TGTGCCAGCAGCTTTTCCGGGACACGAGATCAGCCCCAGCATTTT.

V and J are TRBV29-1 and TRBJ1-2; D remains unclear. CDR3 length: 14 residues. The germline V and J ends were trimmed by 2 bases and 1 base, with 11 bases remaining between them. Germline lookup yields CDR1 SQVTM and CDR2 ANQGSEA. CDR3 bases: TGCAGCGTTGAATCCGTTACGGGTAACTATGGCTACACCTTC. Amino acid sequence: CSVESVTGNYGYTF.

The chain is built from TRBV5-5 and TRBJ1-1; D might be TRBD1 (5 bases). Germline CDR1 and CDR2: SGHKS and YYEKEE (reference sequence). This CDR3 region has 15 residues. The V and J ends lost 0 bases and 6 bases respectively, with 15 bases between them. For the CDR3, the DNA is TGTGCCAGCAGCTTGGAGGGGAGCAGGAGGGCTGAAGCTTTCTTT. It yields the protein CASSLEGSRRAEAFF.

As for this clone: At one end the junction does not follow the germline gene, possibly because of a read error. Here the CDR3 DNA reads TGTGCCGGCAGCTGGGGACAGGGAGAGCAGTACTTC. This codes for CAGSWGQGEQYF. The chain couples TRBV5-4 to TRBJ2-7; 9 nucleotides agree with TRBD1. Germline CDR1 is SGHNT and CDR2 is YYREEE (reference sequence). CDR3 length equals 12 residues.